Following are 14 T cell receptor beta chains from one sample sequenced in a study of regulatory T cells in long-lasting Graves disease. Building of the TCR beta libraries involved iRepertoire HTBI primers and Arm-PCR of CDR3 regions. Each CDR3 protein is one row after TCRdb ran MiXCR on the multiplex PCR reads. This table holds approximately 560,000 distinct CDR3 sequences, around 16% found once. As to time point: newly diagnosed GD, antithyroid drugs for less than 3 months. RNA from PBMCs was the source of the TCR library. The same sample was also used in a study of T cells in Graves' hyperthyroidism and ophthalmopathy.

The material sequenced was peripheral blood mononuclear cells (PBMCs), taken at new diagnosis, from a patient treated with antithyroid drugs. These receptor sequences come from a man between 18 and 29 years old with Graves disease.

This clonotype was picked up many times. The chain combines TRBV7-9 with TRBJ1-1, with 7 nucleotides matching TRBD1. The length of the CDR3 is 15 residues. Germline CDR1 SEHNR, CDR2 FQNEAQ (reference sequence). V lost 4 bases and J lost 0; bases outside the gene matches: 5. CDR3 nucleotides: TGTGCCAGCAGCTCAGCGGGACAGCTGAACACTGAAGCTTTCTTT. Its protein is CASSSAGQLNTEAFF. Variable domain in full (rest from reference TRBV7-9 and TRBJ1-1): DTGVSQNPRHKITKRGQNVTFRCDPISEHNRLYWYRQTLGQGPEFLTYFQNEAQLEKSRLLSDRFSAERPKGSFSTLEIQRTEQGDSAMYLCASSSAGQLNTEAFFGQGTRLTVV.

This clonotype was picked up a small number of times. The chain carries TRBV6-1 and TRBJ2-7, with 8 nucleotides matching TRBD1. Trimming cost V 10 bases and J 6 bases; bases outside gene matches: 14. Looked up from germline, CDR1 is MNHNS and CDR2 is SASEGT. The CDR3 sequence is 14 residues long. The CDR3 nucleotides read TGTGCCACTTTCCGGGGAAACAGGGGGATCGAGCAGTACTTC. Amino acids: CATFRGNRGIEQYF.

This clonotype was observed at least ten times. The chain couples TRBV12-3 or TRBV12-4 to TRBJ2-7, with 7 bases matching TRBD2. The trim removed 4 bases at V and 3 bases at J, leaving 15 bases unmatched. The CDR3 spans 17 residues. The CDR3 region has the DNA TGTGCCAGCAGTTCCCCTACAGCCGGGAGGTATCGCTACGAGCAGTACTTC. Amino acids: CASSSPTAGRYRYEQYF.

This clonotype was observed many times. The rearrangement links TRBV3-1 to TRBJ2-4, with D possibly being TRBD2 (5 bases). Deletions cut 5 bases from V and 3 bases from J, with 11 bases between. Germline loops: CDR1 LGHDT, CDR2 YNNKEL (reference sequence). The CDR3 sequence is 14 residues long. CDR3 residues: CASSTTGDKNIQYF. CDR3 DNA: TGTGCCAGCAGCACCACCGGGGACAAAAACATTCAGTACTTC.

V usage is TRBV5-6 and J usage is TRBJ1-6; a weak D match, TRBD1 (5 bases). There are 15 residues in the CDR3. Looked up from germline, CDR1 is SGHDT and CDR2 is YYEEEE. The ends were cut back, 1 base at V and 7 bases at J, with 12 bases in the middle. The CDR3 here is CASSLRAGRNSPLHF. The CDR3 region has the DNA TGTGCCAGCAGCTTGAGGGCAGGGAGGAATTCACCCCTCCACTTT.

This clonotype was found many times. The chain recombines TRBV2 with TRBJ1-1, with D possibly matching TRBD1 (6 bases). V was shortened by 2 bases and J by 0 bases, with 10 bases between the two germline ends. CDR3 length: 15 amino acids. Germline values: CDR1 SNHLY, CDR2 FYNNEI. Written as DNA, the CDR3 is TGTGCCAGCAGTGAATACGGACAGATGAACACTGAAGCTTTCTTT. It encodes CASSEYGQMNTEAFF.

This clonotype appeared many times. The chain combines TRBV10-3 with TRBJ1-2, with D perhaps TRBD1 (5 bases). Germline CDR1 and CDR2: ENHRY and SYGVKD. The CDR3 sequence is 13 residues long. Between the trimmed V and J ends, which lost 4 bases and 4 bases, there was a span of 10 bases. This CDR3 is CAISAGTSYGYTF. The CDR3 bases are TGTGCCATCAGTGCGGGGACGAGCTATGGCTACACCTTC.

The rearrangement links TRBV20-1 to TRBJ2-7; 8 nucleotides line up with TRBD2. The length of the CDR3 is 15 residues. Germline V gene sequence: CDR1 DFQATT, CDR2 SNEGSKA (reference sequence). V lost 0 bases to trimming and J lost 2 bases; unmatched junction nucleotides: 6. The CDR3: CSARELGTRTYEQYF. In DNA, the CDR3 is TGCAGTGCTAGAGAGTTAGGGACTAGGACCTACGAGCAGTACTTC.

The chain recombines TRBV20-1 with TRBJ2-7, with TRBD1 matching 8 bases. CDR1 and CDR2 from the germline V gene are DFQATT and SNEGSKA (reference sequence). CDR3 length: 13 residues. After removal of 1 base from V and 4 bases from J, the junction contained 3 bases not matched to a gene. CDR3 residues: CSARGRDRYEQYF. CDR3 DNA: TGCAGTGCTAGAGGCCGGGACAGGTACGAGCAGTACTTC.

In this sample, this clonotype turned up many times. The V call is TRBV7-9, the J call TRBJ1-4; D is perhaps TRBD1 (5 bases). Per the germline V gene, CDR1 is SEHNR and CDR2 is FQNEAQ (reference sequence). V shed 3 bases and J shed 8 bases, with 19 bases lying between them. This CDR3 has 16 residues. CDR3 sequence (DNA): TGTGCCAGCAGCTTCGAGGCAGGGAGGGTCGCCGAAAAACTGTTTTTT. Its protein product is CASSFEAGRVAEKLFF.

There are many counts of this clonotype. The chain carries TRBV27 and TRBJ2-3, with TRBD2 identical over 10 bases. The CDR3 spans 17 residues. Trimming at V came to 5 bases and at J to 4 bases, leaving 12 bases not matched to a gene. Germline V CDR1 and CDR2: MNHEY, SMNVEV (reference sequence). The CDR3 nucleotides are TGTGCCAGCAGTCCTAAGACGACTAGCGGGCGGGCAGATACGCAGTATTTT. This encodes CASSPKTTSGRADTQYF.

This clonotype occurred a few times. The chain carries TRBV6-2 or TRBV6-3 and TRBJ2-3; 10 bases match TRBD2. There are 15 residues in the CDR3. Germline lookup yields CDR1 MNHEY and CDR2 SVGEGT. V shed 5 bases, J shed 4 bases, and the junction held 6 bases outside the gene matches. The CDR3 here is CASSDLAGVADTQYF. The CDR3 nucleotides are TGTGCCAGCAGTGACCTAGCGGGAGTGGCAGATACGCAGTATTTT.

The chain carries TRBV30 and TRBJ2-2, with 10 bases lining up with TRBD1. V gave up 4 bases and J gave up 5 bases; unmatched junction bases: 7. This CDR3 region has 15 residues. Germline values: CDR1 GTSNPN, CDR2 SVGIG (reference sequence). The CDR3 loop reads CAWKGQGRGTGELFF. CDR3 coding DNA: TGTGCCTGGAAGGGACAGGGGCGAGGAACCGGGGAGCTGTTTTTT.

This clonotype was seen ten or more times. The chain uses TRBV5-1 and TRBJ2-1, with 7 bases lining up with TRBD1. The length of the CDR3 is 17 residues. The V and J ends lost 4 bases and 6 bases, in that order; junction bases with no gene match: 16. Germline V CDR1 and CDR2: SGHRS, YFSETQ. The CDR3 DNA reads as TGCGCCAGCAGCCCGGCGAGCCTGACAGGGACGGTCAATGAGCAGTTCTTC. The encoded protein is CASSPASLTGTVNEQFF.